Many counts were recorded for the clone carrying this T cell receptor (beta chain). Its antigen is not identified. This CDR3 spans 14 amino acids. V was cut by 6 bases and J by 0 bases, with 10 bases left in between. This entry comes from a study of T cell repertoires in cytomegalovirus infection. Study-level information: Through public TCR beta signatures, both CMV infection and matching HLA type were indicated.

TCRdb processed the reads anew with MiXCR; each CDR3 protein has one entry. This table has fewer than 200,000 distinct CDR3 sequences, about a fifth appearing once. General study results and limits: People with CMV and the relevant HLA were identified by cumulative public TCR beta family frequency.

The V gene is TRBV12-3 or TRBV12-4, the J gene TRBJ2-3, with D tentatively TRBD1 (6 bases). The specimen comprised CD8+ T cells from cultured PBMCs, sampled from culture after CMV antigen stimulation. This TCR derives from a human donor in good health (CMV status not recorded). Some clones in this sample may be carry-over from other donors' samples. The chain's CDR3 is CASSLTGSTDTQYF. The CDR3 DNA is TGTGCCAGCAGCTTGACAGGAAGCACAGATACGCAGTATTTT.